A single sample gave rise to the 28 T cell receptor beta chains below, sequenced in a study of PD-1 blockade in classical Hodgkin lymphoma. The time point denotes: cycle 4 day 1 (C4D1), after five to seven weeks of nivolumab. Autologous stem cell transplantation was followed by relapse in every patient, and brentuximab vedotin exposure varied. Using magnetic negative selection, the CD4+ T cells were separated out of thawed PBMCs. Profiling relied on immunoSEQ multiplex PCR, and the TCRdb table lists in-frame clones only, not all of them. The sample contains thousands of clones, approximately 89% of which appear only once. This material consisted of CD4+ T cells from blood, taken before the fourth cycle of nivolumab. These receptors came from a human donor with classical Hodgkin lymphoma.

The chain employs TRBV29-1 and TRBJ1-1; D is perhaps TRBD1 (5 bases). The ends were cut back, 2 bases at V and 11 bases at J, with 18 bases in the middle. The CDR3 contains 13 residues. Germline V lookup: CDR1 SQVTM, CDR2 ANQGSEA. CDR3 coding DNA: TGCAGCGTTGAAAGTTATCGGGTGGGGGAGGCTTTCTTT. This codes for CSVESYRVGEAFF.

This rearrangement joins TRBV6-5 to TRBJ2-5; D is perhaps TRBD1 (5 bases). CDR1 is MNHEY, CDR2 SVGAGI, per germline. This CDR3 is 14 amino acids long. V was cut by 6 bases and J by 3 bases, with 14 bases left in between. CDR3 in amino acids: CASSTSWGEETQYF. The CDR3 bases are TGTGCCAGCAGCACGTCGTGGGGCGAAGAGACCCAGTACTTC.

This clone appeared a single time. The rearrangement uses TRBV9 and TRBJ1-1, with 7 bases matching TRBD1. This CDR3 has 17 residues. Germline CDR1 and CDR2: SGDLS and YYNGEE. The junction had 8 bases not matched to a gene; V was cut back by 0 bases and J by 0 bases. The CDR3 DNA follows: TGTGCCAGCAGCGTAGCGGGACAGAGCCTTCTGAACACTGAAGCTTTCTTT. As protein: CASSVAGQSLLNTEAFF.

The genes are TRBV10-3 and TRBJ2-1; D call uncertain. V gave up 0 bases and J gave up 9 bases, with 6 bases separating them. This CDR3 spans 12 amino acids. Germline CDR1 and CDR2: ENHRY and SYGVKD. The CDR3 region has the DNA TGTGCCATCAGTGAGTCGAAATCTGAGCAGTTCTTC. This codes for CAISESKSEQFF.

This chain connects TRBV14 to TRBJ2-3; TRBD1 might be the D (6 bases). Germline V gives CDR1 SGHDN, CDR2 FVKESK. V was pared by 3 bases and J by 6 bases, with 10 bases between. This CDR3 is built from 13 residues. The CDR3 reads CASSQNTGDTQYF. CDR3 sequence (DNA): TGTGCCAGCAGCCAGAACACAGGGGATACGCAGTATTTT. The full variable domain, rest sourced from reference TRBV14 and TRBJ2-3, is EAGVTQFPSHSVIEKGQTVTLRCDPISGHDNLYWYRRVMGKEIKFLLHFVKESKQDESGMPNNRFLAERTGGTYSTLKVQPAELEDSGVYFCASSQNTGDTQYFGPGTRLTVL.

J is TRBJ2-2 and V is TRBV11-3; TRBD1 or TRBD2 may be the D gene (5 bases each). Trimming shortened V by 5 bases and J by 7 bases, and 17 bases separated the two germline ends. This CDR3 comprises 15 residues. Per germline, CDR1 SGHNT and CDR2 YENEEA. CDR3 sequence (DNA): TGTGCCAGCAGCCCTGAGGGACGAGGGTTCGGGGAGCTGTTTTTT. Translating gives CASSPEGRGFGELFF.

The rearrangement uses TRBV19 and TRBJ1-3; D is unclear. The germline V and J ends were trimmed by 3 bases and 0 bases, with 6 bases remaining between them. The CDR3 runs 14 residues. Germline V gives CDR1 LNHDA, CDR2 SQIVND (reference sequence). The CDR3 protein is CASSILNSGNTIYF. The CDR3 nucleotides are TGTGCCAGTAGTATCCTGAACTCTGGAAACACCATATATTTT.

This clone came up a few times. The rearrangement uses TRBV5-1 and TRBJ2-7; D is perhaps TRBD1 (6 bases). Germline lookup yields CDR1 SGHRS and CDR2 YFSETQ. V was cut by 0 bases and J by 5 bases, with 15 bases left in between. The length of the CDR3 is 15 residues. CDR3 DNA sequence: TGCGCCAGCAGCTTGGGAACAGGGCAGATCCACGAGCAGTACTTC. As protein: CASSLGTGQIHEQYF.

The CDR3 loop is CAWSDATSGGAQYF. The DNA for the CDR3 is TGTGCCTGGAGTGATGCTACTAGCGGGGGGGCCCAGTACTTC. The chain has TRBV30 and TRBJ2-5; 13 bases are shared with TRBD2. The germline V gene encodes CDR1 GTSNPN and CDR2 SVGIG (reference sequence). This CDR3 has 14 residues. The ends lost 1 base at V and 9 bases at J; junction bases unmatched: 5.

This chain joins TRBV6-1 and TRBJ1-5; 7 nucleotides match TRBD1. The CDR3 contains 14 residues. Trimming at V came to 1 base and at J to 6 bases, leaving 3 bases not matched to a gene. Germline V gives CDR1 MNHNS, CDR2 SASEGT. The CDR3 region is CASSEGDSVQPQHF. In nucleotides, the CDR3 is TGTGCCAGCAGTGAAGGGGACAGCGTTCAGCCCCAGCATTTT.

The V and J genes are TRBV30 and TRBJ1-2, with D unresolved. The CDR3 has 14 amino acids. Between the trimmed V and J ends, which lost 0 bases and 4 bases, there was a span of 12 bases. The germline V gene encodes CDR1 GTSNPN and CDR2 SVGIG (reference sequence). The CDR3 loop is CAWSVGSGVYGYTF. The CDR3 bases are TGTGCCTGGAGTGTTGGAAGCGGAGTCTATGGCTACACCTTC.

The CDR3: CASSLGAGWNEQYF. The CDR3 region has the DNA TGTGCCAGCAGCTTGGGGGCCGGATGGAACGAGCAGTACTTC. The V call is TRBV5-6, the J call TRBJ2-7; D unclear. V lost 0 bases and J 5 bases, leaving 12 bases between the germline ends. The CDR3 covers 14 residues. The germline V gene encodes CDR1 SGHDT and CDR2 YYEEEE.

V and J are TRBV5-4 and TRBJ2-1; no reliable D call. Germline V gene sequence: CDR1 SGHNT, CDR2 YYREEE (reference sequence). V lost 0 bases and J 5 bases, leaving 9 bases between the germline ends. The CDR3 has 14 amino acids. Written as DNA, the CDR3 is TGTGCCAGCAGCTTGGAGCTAGAAGACAATGAGCAGTTCTTC. It specifies CASSLELEDNEQFF.

The chain is built from TRBV29-1 and TRBJ1-1; D unresolved. CDR3 length: 13 amino acids. Between the trimmed V and J ends, which lost 2 bases and 0 bases, there was a span of 7 bases. Germline assignment: CDR1 SQVTM and CDR2 ANQGSEA. Here the CDR3 DNA reads TGCAGCGTTGAAAATAGTATGAACACTGAAGCTTTCTTT. It codes for CSVENSMNTEAFF.

This chain joins TRBV5-1 and TRBJ1-3, with 10 bases that match TRBD1. Germline V gene lookup returns CDR1 SGHRS and CDR2 YFSETQ. The CDR3 is made up of 18 amino acids. Trimming took 4 bases from V and 3 from J; bases not matched to a gene: 13. Here the CDR3 DNA reads TGCGCCAGCAGCCCCTTATACTCGACAGGGGGCTTTGGAAACACCATATATTTT. Its translation: CASSPLYSTGGFGNTIYF.

The rearrangement links TRBV29-1 to TRBJ2-1, with 14 positions matching TRBD2. This CDR3 spans 14 amino acids. Germline loops: CDR1 SQVTM, CDR2 ANQGSEA. With 8 bases clipped from V and 10 bases from J, the junction kept 10 bases outside the gene matches. The chain's CDR3 is CSCGTSGGPVEQFF. The CDR3 bases are TGCAGCTGCGGGACTAGCGGGGGCCCTGTGGAGCAGTTCTTC.

The V and J genes are TRBV29-1 and TRBJ2-6; TRBD1 might be the D (5 bases). CDR3 length equals 14 residues. V lost 8 bases and J 0 bases, leaving 11 bases between the germline ends. Germline CDR1 SQVTM, CDR2 ANQGSEA. The CDR3 loop reads CSRKTDSGANVLTF. The CDR3 nucleotides are TGCAGCAGAAAGACAGACTCTGGGGCCAACGTCCTGACTTTC. The variable domain in full, completed from reference TRBV29-1 and TRBJ2-6, reads SAVISQKPSRDICQRGTSLTIQCQVDSQVTMMFWYRQQPGQSLTLIATANQGSEATYESGFVIDKFPISRPNLTFSTLTVSNMSPEDSSIYLCSRKTDSGANVLTFGAGSRLTVL.

V and J are TRBV4-1 and TRBJ2-1; 9 bases map to TRBD2. From germline, CDR1 is MGHRA and CDR2 YSYEKL. Germline trimming cut 0 bases from V and 4 bases from J; bases unmatched to any gene: 10. There are 18 residues in the CDR3. CDR3 loop: CASSQEKSSGKPYNEQFF. The DNA for the CDR3 is TGCGCCAGCAGCCAAGAAAAGTCTAGCGGGAAACCATACAATGAGCAGTTCTTC.

The V gene is TRBV11-1, the J gene TRBJ2-7; D perhaps matches TRBD2 (5 bases). CDR1 SGHAT and CDR2 FQDESV come from the germline V gene (reference sequence). The CDR3 totals 16 residues. V was shortened by 2 bases and J by 2 bases, with 16 bases between the two germline ends. The CDR3 bases are TGTGCCAGCAGCTTAATGAGGGCGGTGGGAGCCTACGAGCAGTACTTC. Translation gives CASSLMRAVGAYEQYF.

The V and J genes are TRBV6-5 and TRBJ2-3, with 9 bases fitting TRBD1. The V gene end was trimmed by 7 bases and the J gene end by 7 bases; junction bases not matched to a gene: 6. Germline CDR1 is MNHEY and CDR2 is SVGAGI. CDR3 size: 13 residues. The CDR3 DNA reads as TGTGCCAGCATTAAACAGGGGGCCCATACGCAGTATTTT. Translated: CASIKQGAHTQYF.

The rearrangement joins TRBV11-2 to TRBJ2-1; 9 bases match TRBD2. Germline V gives CDR1 SGHAT, CDR2 FQNNGV. The trim removed 5 bases at V and 5 bases at J, leaving 10 bases unmatched. The CDR3 has 16 residues. CDR3 amino acids: CASSPWAGGAHNEQFF. The DNA for the CDR3 is TGTGCCAGCAGCCCGTGGGCGGGAGGGGCCCACAATGAGCAGTTCTTC.

The V call is TRBV2, the J call TRBJ2-1; possibly TRBD2 for D (6 bases). CDR3 length equals 15 residues. V gave up 3 bases and J gave up 4 bases, with 13 bases separating them. Germline CDR1 is SNHLY and CDR2 is FYNNEI. For the CDR3, the DNA is TGTGCCAGCAGTGATGCGGGCAGCGGGTACAATGAGCAGTTCTTC. The encoded protein is CASSDAGSGYNEQFF.

J is TRBJ2-3 and V is TRBV5-6; D tentatively reads TRBD1 or TRBD2 (5 bases each). This CDR3 is 13 amino acids long. V was cut by 4 bases and J by 7 bases, with 13 bases left in between. The germline V gene has CDR1 SGHDT and CDR2 YYEEEE. This CDR3 is CASSEGTAHTQYF. The CDR3 region has the DNA TGTGCCAGCAGCGAAGGGACCGCTCATACGCAGTATTTT.

This chain connects TRBV5-6 to TRBJ2-1; no definite D call. CDR1 and CDR2 (germline): SGHDT, YYEEEE. The CDR3 contains 14 residues. The V gene lost 0 bases and the J gene lost 5 bases, with 9 bases spanning the gap. CDR3 protein: CASSLGWVDNEQFF. Written as DNA, the CDR3 is TGTGCCAGCAGCTTGGGGTGGGTTGACAATGAGCAGTTCTTC.

V and J are TRBV12-5 and TRBJ2-2; D is perhaps TRBD1 (8 bases). Germline CDR1 and CDR2: LGHNT and FRNRAP. The CDR3 runs to 16 residues. V was pared by 4 bases and J by 1 base, with 13 bases between. CDR3 protein: CASGSHRGGNTGELFF. CDR3 in DNA: TGTGCTAGTGGTTCCCACAGGGGGGGGAACACCGGGGAGCTGTTTTTT.

This rearrangement joins TRBV10-1 to TRBJ1-4, with D possibly being TRBD1 (6 bases). This CDR3 comprises 13 residues. V lost 3 bases and J 8 bases, leaving 10 bases between the germline ends. Germline loops: CDR1 WNHNN, CDR2 SYGVQD (reference sequence). The CDR3 DNA follows: TGCGCCAGCAGTGACCGGGGGCGGGAAAAACTGTTTTTT. Residues: CASSDRGREKLFF.

The chain links TRBV6-4 to TRBJ2-3, with unresolved D. V lost 6 bases and J 0 bases, leaving 7 bases between the germline ends. Germline assignment: CDR1 MRHNA and CDR2 SNTAGT. There are 13 residues in the CDR3. As DNA, the CDR3 is TGTGCCAGCAGCCTTGACAGCACAGATACGCAGTATTTT. It translates to CASSLDSTDTQYF.

The chain couples TRBV19 to TRBJ1-5; D is uncertain. V shed 0 bases and J shed 5 bases, with 11 bases lying between them. CDR1 and CDR2 (germline): LNHDA, SQIVND (reference sequence). This CDR3 contains 15 residues. The CDR3 is CASSIDGGPYQPQHF. In DNA, the CDR3 is TGTGCCAGTAGTATAGATGGAGGTCCCTATCAGCCCCAGCATTTT. Full variable domain (outside the CDR3, taken from reference TRBV19 and TRBJ1-5): DGGITQSPKYLFRKEGQNVTLSCEQNLNHDAMYWYRQDPGQGLRLIYYSQIVNDFQKGDIAEGYSVSREKKESFPLTVTSAQKNPTAFYLCASSIDGGPYQPQHFGDGTRLSIL.